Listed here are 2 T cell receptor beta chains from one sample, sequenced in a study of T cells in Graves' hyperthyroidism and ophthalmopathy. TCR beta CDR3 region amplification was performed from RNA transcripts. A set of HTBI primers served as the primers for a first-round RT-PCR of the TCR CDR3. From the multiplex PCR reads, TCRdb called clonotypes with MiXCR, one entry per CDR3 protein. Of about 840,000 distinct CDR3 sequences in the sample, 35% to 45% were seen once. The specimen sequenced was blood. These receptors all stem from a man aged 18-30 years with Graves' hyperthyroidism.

This CDR3 is CSVVRQRAHLNEQYF. As DNA, the CDR3 is TGCAGCGTTGTTCGCCAGCGGGCGCATCTCAACGAGCAGTACTTC. The genes are TRBV29-1 and TRBJ2-7, with TRBD2 as a possible D gene (6 bases). V shed 4 bases and J shed 5 bases, with 21 bases lying between them. The CDR3 extends over 15 amino acids. CDR1 is SQVTM, CDR2 ANQGSEA, per germline.

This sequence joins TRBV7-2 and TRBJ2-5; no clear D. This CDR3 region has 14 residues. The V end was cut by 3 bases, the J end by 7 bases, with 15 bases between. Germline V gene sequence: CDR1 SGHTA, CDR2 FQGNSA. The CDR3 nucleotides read TGTGCCAGCAGCTTCTACGGCGCCCTAGGGACCCAGTACTTC. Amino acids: CASSFYGALGTQYF.